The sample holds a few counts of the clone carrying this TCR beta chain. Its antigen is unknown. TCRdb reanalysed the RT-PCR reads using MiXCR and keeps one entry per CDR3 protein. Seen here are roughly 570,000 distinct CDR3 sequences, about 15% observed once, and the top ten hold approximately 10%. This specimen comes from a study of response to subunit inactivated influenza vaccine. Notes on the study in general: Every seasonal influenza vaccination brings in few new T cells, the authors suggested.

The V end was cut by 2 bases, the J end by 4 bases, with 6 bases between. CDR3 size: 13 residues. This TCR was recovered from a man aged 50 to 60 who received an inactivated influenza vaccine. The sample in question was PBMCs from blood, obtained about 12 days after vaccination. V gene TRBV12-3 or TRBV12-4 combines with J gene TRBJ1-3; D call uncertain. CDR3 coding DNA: TGTGCCAGCAGTTTACAGACCGGAAACACCATATATTTT. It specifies CASSLQTGNTIYF.